This TCR beta chain was documented in a study of sequential checkpoint blockade in melanoma. Study details: Arm A got nivolumab then ipilimumab; arm B the reverse, 1:1. After both sequences, patients received maintenance nivolumab.

In this sample, this clone turned up a few times. The V and J ends lost 3 bases and 3 bases, in that order; junction bases with no gene match: 4. The germline V gene has CDR1 PRHDT and CDR2 FYEKMQ (reference sequence). The CDR3 is made up of 16 amino acids. As for treatment: randomized to nivolumab then ipilimumab (arm A) or the reverse (arm B). No patient had prior DNA-damaging chemotherapy. Live CD3+CD8+ CD19− CD56− cells were sorted from PBMCs. Sequencing used immunoSEQ multiplex PCR; TCRdb keeps in-frame clones, though not all of them. Seen here are about 13,000 clones, 70% to 80% observed once, and the top ten hold 30% to 40%.

The TCR comes from a human donor with melanoma. This specimen was CD8+ T cells sorted from blood (inferred from file names), taken from a patient given nivolumab and ipilimumab in sequence. The chain combines TRBV13 with TRBJ2-7, with 14 positions matching TRBD2. The CDR3 DNA reads as TGTGCCAGCAGCTTTGGGACTAGCGGGAGAAGCTACGAGCAGTACTTC. As protein: CASSFGTSGRSYEQYF.